The sequence of this T cell receptor beta chain was determined in a study of blood T cell repertoires in COVID-19. Cohort allocation depended upon clinical history that participants reported. Cohort 3 donors were reported recovered after two negative PCRs, clearance, or symptom resolution. Produced via immunoSEQ multiplex PCR; TCRdb's table is partial and in-frame only. The sample yields roughly 360,000 clones, 83% seen once. This TCR came from a woman aged 45-60 years who had recovered from COVID-19. Material for sequencing was PBMCs or T cells enriched from blood (not recorded which).

DNA for the CDR3: TGTGCCAGCAGTCAAAACAGGGTTGGCTACACCTTC. It specifies CASSQNRVGYTF. The chain joins TRBV14 to TRBJ1-2; TRBD1 might be the D (6 bases). The CDR3 length is 12 residues. From germline, CDR1 is SGHDN and CDR2 FVKESK. Between the trimmed V and J ends, which lost 6 bases and 7 bases, there was a span of 12 bases.